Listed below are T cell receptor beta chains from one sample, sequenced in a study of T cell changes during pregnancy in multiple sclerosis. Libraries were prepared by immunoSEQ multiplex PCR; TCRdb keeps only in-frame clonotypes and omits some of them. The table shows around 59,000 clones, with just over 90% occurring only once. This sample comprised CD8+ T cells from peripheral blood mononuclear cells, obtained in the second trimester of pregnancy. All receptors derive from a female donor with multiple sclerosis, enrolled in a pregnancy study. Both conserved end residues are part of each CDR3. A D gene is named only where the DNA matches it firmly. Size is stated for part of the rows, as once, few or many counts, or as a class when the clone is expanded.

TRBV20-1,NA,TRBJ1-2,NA,CSAWASYGYTF,TGCAGTGCATGGGCCTCCTATGGCTACACCTTC
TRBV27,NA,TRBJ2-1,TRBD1,CASSPPGQDEQFF,TGTGCCAGCAGTCCACCCGGACAGGATGAGCAGTTCTTC
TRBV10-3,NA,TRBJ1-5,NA,CAISGRGDQPQHF,TGTGCCATCAGTGGACGAGGTGATCAGCCCCAGCATTTT
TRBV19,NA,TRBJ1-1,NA,CASSIKRLTEAFF,TGTGCCAGTAGTATTAAGCGGCTTACTGAAGCTTTCTTT
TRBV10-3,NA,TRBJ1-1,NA,CAISEWVGERTEAFF,TGTGCCATCAGTGAGTGGGTGGGAGAACGGACTGAAGCTTTCTTT
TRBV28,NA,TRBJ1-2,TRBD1,CASSFVTGVSHGYTF,TGTGCCAGCAGTTTTGTGACAGGGGTCTCCCATGGCTACACCTTC
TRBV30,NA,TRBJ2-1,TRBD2,CAWRLRLAGEYGEQFF,TGTGCCTGGAGGCTCCGACTAGCGGGAGAATACGGTGAGCAGTTCTTC
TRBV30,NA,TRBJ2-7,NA,CAWGSGSSYEQYF,TGTGCCTGGGGTTCGGGGAGCTCCTACGAGCAGTACTTC
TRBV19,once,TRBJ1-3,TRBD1,CASSTSPTGFGNTIYF,TGTGCCAGTAGTACATCCCCGACAGGGTTCGGAAACACCATATATTTT
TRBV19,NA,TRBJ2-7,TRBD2,CASSPGASGSHEQYF,TGTGCCAGTAGTCCCGGGGCTAGCGGGAGCCACGAGCAGTACTTC
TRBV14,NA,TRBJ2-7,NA,CASSQDTTFYEQYF,TGTGCCAGCAGCCAAGATACGACTTTCTACGAGCAGTACTTC
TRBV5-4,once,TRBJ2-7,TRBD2,CASSSRTSGEYEQYF,TGTGCCAGCAGCTCGCGGACTAGCGGGGAGTACGAGCAGTACTTC